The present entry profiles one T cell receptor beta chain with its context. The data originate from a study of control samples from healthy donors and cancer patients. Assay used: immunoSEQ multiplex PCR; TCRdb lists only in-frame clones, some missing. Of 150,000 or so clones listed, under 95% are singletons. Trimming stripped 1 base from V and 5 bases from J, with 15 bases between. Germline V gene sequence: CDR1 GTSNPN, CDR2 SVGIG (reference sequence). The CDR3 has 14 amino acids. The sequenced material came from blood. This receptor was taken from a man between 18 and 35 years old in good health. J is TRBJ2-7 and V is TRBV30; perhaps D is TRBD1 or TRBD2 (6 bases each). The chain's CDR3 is CAWSGTGAYDEQYF. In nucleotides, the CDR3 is TGTGCCTGGAGTGGGACGGGGGCATACGACGAGCAGTACTTC. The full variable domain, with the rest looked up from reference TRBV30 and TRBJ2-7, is SQTIHQWPATLVQPVGSPLSLECTVEGTSNPNLYWYRQAAGRGLQLLFYSVGIGQISSEVPQNLSASRPQDRQFILSSKKLLLSDSGFYLCAWSGTGAYDEQYFGPGTRLTVT.